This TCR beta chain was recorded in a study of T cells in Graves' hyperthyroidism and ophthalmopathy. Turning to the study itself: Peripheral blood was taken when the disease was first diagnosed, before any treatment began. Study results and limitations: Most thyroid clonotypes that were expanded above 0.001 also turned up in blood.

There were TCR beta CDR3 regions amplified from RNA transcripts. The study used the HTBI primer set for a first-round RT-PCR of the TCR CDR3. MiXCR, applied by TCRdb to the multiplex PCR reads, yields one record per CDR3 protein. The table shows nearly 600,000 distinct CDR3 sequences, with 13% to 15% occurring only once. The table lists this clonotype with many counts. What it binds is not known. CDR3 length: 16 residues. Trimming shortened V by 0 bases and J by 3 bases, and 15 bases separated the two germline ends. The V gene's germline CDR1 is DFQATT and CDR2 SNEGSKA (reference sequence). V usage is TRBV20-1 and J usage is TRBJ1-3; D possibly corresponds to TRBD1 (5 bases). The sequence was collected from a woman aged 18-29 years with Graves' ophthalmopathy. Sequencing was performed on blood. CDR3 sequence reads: CSARDREQRVGNTIYF. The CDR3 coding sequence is TGCAGTGCTAGAGACAGGGAACAAAGGGTTGGAAACACCATATATTTT.